One sample yielded the 3 T cell receptor beta chains listed below, sequenced in a study of T cells expressing NK-cell markers. TCRdb re-called the 5' RACE reads and catalogs CDR3 proteins one per entry, DNA excluded. The data include about 160,000 distinct CDR3 sequences; the top ten clones carry 20% to 25%. The material sequenced was blood T cells: a sorted CD56 or NKG2C T cell subset, CD4+ or CD8+ T cells, or bulk PBMC T cells (not recorded which). The receptors stem from a man aged 18-69 years in good health.

This rearrangement joins TRBV12-3 or TRBV12-4 to TRBJ2-7; TCRdb proposes TRBD1, but this gene call is untestable without DNA. The CDR3 consists of 15 residues. CDR3 region: CASSQVPGQGEEQYF.

J is TRBJ1-1 and V is TRBV7-9; TCRdb designates TRBD1, a call that cannot be tested without DNA. The CDR3 has 17 amino acids. Germline V gene lookup returns CDR1 SEHNR and CDR2 FQNEAQ (reference sequence). The CDR3 here is CASSPVPGQGTDTEAFF.

This chain links TRBV12-3 or TRBV12-4 with TRBJ1-4; the TCRdb D gene call, TRBD1, has no DNA to confirm it. The CDR3 extends over 16 amino acids. The CDR3 loop reads CASSLGTTGGEYELFF.